A selection of T cell receptor beta chains follows, all from one sample in a study of cytomegalovirus exposure and HLA in healthy donors. Data came from immunoSEQ multiplex PCR; TCRdb stores just in-frame clones and leaves some out. The repertoire holds about 170,000 clones, with 85% as singletons. The sample was PBMCs. All receptors come from a boy under 10 years old in good health and CMV-seronegative. Each CDR3 is given with its conserved first and last residue. D genes are given only for firm matches. Some rows have no size entry. The others give once, few or many, or a class for an expanded clone.

TRBD2 | . | TRBJ2-1 | TRBV5-4 | CASSLGLADYNEQFF | TGTGCCAGCAGCTTGGGGCTAGCGGATTACAATGAGCAGTTCTTC
TRBD2 | . | TRBJ2-1 | TRBV15 | CATSRDRTAGVLNEQFF | TGTGCCACCAGCAGAGATCGAACAGCGGGAGTGCTGAATGAGCAGTTCTTC
. | . | TRBJ2-3 | TRBV13 | CASSFLGGSKQYF | TGTGCCAGCAGCTTCCTCGGGGGAAGTAAGCAGTATTTT
. | . | TRBJ1-2 | TRBV19 | CASTLSGGYGYTF | TGTGCCAGTACCCTTTCGGGGGGCTATGGCTACACCTTC
. | . | TRBJ1-5 | TRBV10-2 | CASSLGDDQPQHF | TGCGCCAGCAGTTTGGGCGACGATCAGCCCCAGCATTTT
. | . | TRBJ1-1 | TRBV2 | CASSDRFQAFF | TGTGCCAGCAGTGACCGGTTTCAAGCTTTCTTT
. | . | TRBJ2-2 | TRBV4-1 | CASSPASTGELFF | TGCGCCAGCAGTCCCGCGAGTACCGGGGAGCTGTTTTTT
TRBD1 | . | TRBJ2-7 | TRBV2 | CASRGTGGTYEQYF | TGTGCCAGCAGGGGGACAGGGGGGACCTACGAGCAGTACTTC
. | few | TRBJ2-7 | TRBV28 | CASSSPSSYEQYF | TGTGCCAGCAGTTCGCCCAGCTCCTACGAGCAGTACTTC
TRBD2 | . | TRBJ2-1 | TRBV7-9 | CASSFTGTSSSEQFF | TGTGCCAGCAGCTTCACCGGGACTAGCAGTAGTGAGCAGTTCTTC
. | . | TRBJ2-2 | TRBV5-1 | CASSLDEGEAGELFF | TGCGCCAGCAGCTTGGATGAAGGGGAGGCCGGGGAGCTGTTTTTT
. | . | TRBJ2-1 | TRBV9 | CASSPAPQTGNEQFF | TGTGCCAGCAGTCCTGCCCCCCAGACGGGGAATGAGCAGTTCTTC
. | . | TRBJ2-2 | TRBV5-8 | CASRGGWGNTGELFF | TGTGCCAGCAGAGGCGGGTGGGGGAACACCGGGGAGCTGTTTTTT
. | few | TRBJ2-3 | TRBV4-2 | CASSQAPRGGLGDTQYF | TGTGCCAGCAGCCAAGCGCCTAGGGGGGGGCTCGGGGATACGCAGTATTTT
. | . | TRBJ2-1 | TRBV5-5 | CASSSYRNNEQFF | TGTGCCAGCAGCTCGTACAGAAACAATGAGCAGTTCTTC
. | . | TRBJ2-5 | TRBV5-1 | CASSALQGGQETQYF | TGCGCCAGCAGCGCCCTACAGGGTGGGCAAGAGACCCAGTACTTC
. | . | TRBJ2-2 | TRBV6-4 | CASSVGGLDTGELFF | TGTGCCAGCAGTGTTGGAGGTTTGGACACCGGGGAGCTGTTTTTT
TRBD1 | . | TRBJ2-1 | TRBV25-1 | CASSGQGFYNEQFF | TGTGCCAGCAGTGGACAGGGGTTTTACAATGAGCAGTTCTTC
. | . | TRBJ2-3 | TRBV5-4 | CASRARGTSTDTQYF | TGTGCCAGCAGGGCCCGGGGGACCAGCACAGATACGCAGTATTTT
. | . | TRBJ1-3 | TRBV5-1 | CASSLAGGSMSDTIYF | TGCGCCAGCAGCTTGGCCGGGGGGTCGATGTCCGACACCATATATTTT
. | . | TRBJ2-2 | TRBV30 | CAWSAYRAGELFF | TGTGCCTGGAGTGCATACAGGGCCGGGGAGCTGTTTTTT
TRBD2 | . | TRBJ2-1 | TRBV28 | CASSLSTGLERGGEQFF | TGTGCCAGCAGTTTATCAACGGGACTAGAGAGGGGAGGTGAGCAGTTCTTC
. | . | TRBJ1-5 | TRBV29-1 | CSVRGNDGNQPQHF | TGCAGCGTTCGGGGGAACGATGGCAATCAGCCCCAGCATTTT